A selection of T cell receptor beta chains follows, all from one sample in a study of PD-L1 blockade in urothelial cancer. The table came from immunoSEQ multiplex PCR; TCRdb's copy has only in-frame clones and leaves some out. Seen here are around 30,000 clones, 75% to 90% observed once, and the top ten hold about 1.9%. Material: PBMCs, obtained around atezolizumab (anti-PD-L1) treatment. These receptors were obtained from a man aged 50 to 60 with urothelial cancer. The CDR3 runs from the conserved cysteine through the conserved F or W. A D gene is named only where the DNA matches it firmly. Clone size appears in some rows only: once, few, many, or a class for an expanded clone.

CDR3aa,CDR3nt,v_gene,abundance,d_gene,j_gene
CSHDRGLGETQYF,TGCAGTCACGACAGGGGGCTGGGGGAGACCCAGTACTTC,TRBV29-1,-,TRBD1,TRBJ2-5
CASSLEGGTNTEAFF,TGTGCCAGCAGCTTGGAGGGGGGGACGAACACTGAAGCTTTCTTT,TRBV5-8,-,-,TRBJ1-1
CASSLGQHNEQFF,TGCGCCAGCAGCTTGGGACAGCACAATGAGCAGTTCTTC,TRBV5-1,-,-,TRBJ2-1
CASSEEDRGRGNQPQHF,TGTGCCAGCAGTGAAGAGGACAGGGGGCGAGGCAATCAGCCCCAGCATTTT,TRBV6-1,-,TRBD1,TRBJ1-5
CATSRGQTGGTEAFF,TGTGCCACCAGCAGAGGTCAGACAGGGGGCACTGAAGCTTTCTTT,TRBV15,-,TRBD1,TRBJ1-1
CATSRRGEVNQPQHF,TGTGCCACCAGCCGTAGAGGGGAGGTCAATCAGCCCCAGCATTTT,TRBV15,-,-,TRBJ1-5
CASSPGQQETQYF,TGCGCCAGCAGTCCAGGTCAACAAGAGACCCAGTACTTC,TRBV5-1,-,-,TRBJ2-5
CASSSVTGPTGELFF,TGCGCCAGCAGCTCTGTGACAGGGCCCACCGGGGAGCTGTTTTTT,TRBV5-1,once,TRBD1,TRBJ2-2
CASRGDRGNQPQHF,TGTGCCAGCAGGGGAGACAGGGGCAATCAGCCCCAGCATTTT,TRBV2,few,TRBD1,TRBJ1-5
CASSSAQLLAGDTEAFF,TGTGCCAGCAGCTCGGCTCAACTACTTGCGGGGGATACTGAAGCTTTCTTT,TRBV7-3,-,-,TRBJ1-1
CASSLTQGARGYTF,TGTGCCAGCAGTTTAACCCAGGGGGCGAGGGGCTACACCTTC,TRBV27,-,TRBD1,TRBJ1-2
CASSLYVAGSNTGELFF,TGTGCCAGCAGCTTATATGTAGCGGGATCAAACACCGGGGAGCTGTTTTTT,TRBV7-9,-,TRBD2,TRBJ2-2